Listed here is a single T cell receptor (beta chain). The source of the sample is a study of T-cell memory formation after mild COVID-19. TCRdb processed the 5' RACE reads anew with MiXCR; each CDR3 protein has one entry. The repertoire holds approximately 340,000 distinct CDR3 sequences, 10% to 15% seen once, with over 20% in the top ten. This sequence was found in a man younger than 35 who had mild COVID-19 (a few samples of this study predate the infection). Cell type and time point are not known. The specimen sequenced was PBMCs or a T cell subset sorted from them (not recorded which).

The CDR3 here is CASSPAGGFNNEQFF. In DNA, the CDR3 is TGCGCCAGCAGTCCCGCCGGTGGCTTTAACAATGAGCAGTTCTTC. The chain links TRBV5-1 to TRBJ2-1; no clear D gene. Germline V gene lookup returns CDR1 SGHRS and CDR2 YFSETQ. V lost 5 bases and J lost 5, with 17 bases in between. This CDR3 has 15 amino acids.